This passage covers 30 T cell receptor beta chains from one sample sequenced in a study of blood T cell repertoires in COVID-19. Method: immunoSEQ multiplex PCR; TCRdb's copy keeps in-frame clones and lacks some. The repertoire holds around 500,000 clones, with 88% as singletons. The sample was PBMCs or T cells enriched from blood (not recorded which). The receptors stem from a woman aged 55-69 years who had recovered from COVID-19.

This clone was seen a handful of times. This chain links TRBV5-1 with TRBJ1-2; 7 nucleotides match TRBD1. The CDR3 runs to 15 residues. Germline loops: CDR1 SGHRS, CDR2 YFSETQ. Losses at the gene ends were 4 bases for V and 5 bases for J; bases not matched to a gene: 11. DNA for the CDR3: TGCGCCAGCAGCGACCGGGACAGACACTTTTATGGCTACACCTTC. Residues: CASSDRDRHFYGYTF.

The gene calls are TRBV5-1 and TRBJ1-2, with TRBD1 matching over 9 bases. CDR3 length equals 17 residues. Germline values: CDR1 SGHRS, CDR2 YFSETQ. V lost 4 bases, J lost 0 bases, and 10 bases stayed unmatched. CDR3 loop: CASSGEPDRGPNYGYTF. The CDR3 nucleotides read TGCGCCAGCAGCGGCGAACCGGACAGGGGACCTAACTATGGCTACACCTTC.

This chain uses TRBV11-2 with TRBJ1-3, with 7 bases lining up with TRBD1. Germline CDR1 SGHAT, CDR2 FQNNGV. V shed 5 bases, J shed 0 bases, and the junction held 4 bases outside the gene matches. This CDR3 spans 15 amino acids. CDR3 loop: CASSLGQASGNTIYF. In DNA, the CDR3 is TGTGCCAGCAGCCTCGGACAGGCCTCTGGAAACACCATATATTTT.

The chain is built from TRBV9 and TRBJ1-2, with TRBD1 matching 12 bases. After removal of 3 bases from V and 4 bases from J, the junction contained 7 bases not matched to a gene. The CDR3 loop spans 16 amino acids. The germline CDR1 and CDR2 sequences are SGDLS and YYNGEE. CDR3 residues: CASSASGTGGLYGYTF. Written as DNA, the CDR3 is TGTGCCAGCAGCGCCTCCGGGACAGGGGGCCTCTATGGCTACACCTTC. Using reference TRBV9 and TRBJ1-2 for the parts outside the CDR3, the full variable domain is DSGVTQTPKHLITATGQRVTLRCSPRSGDLSVYWYQQSLDQGLQFLIQYYNGEERAKGNILERFSAQQFPDLHSELNLSSLELGDSALYFCASSASGTGGLYGYTFGSGTRLTVV.

The chain employs TRBV18 and TRBJ2-7; possibly TRBD1 for D (7 bases). From germline, CDR1 is KGHSH and CDR2 LQKENI. V lost 2 bases, J lost 5 bases, and 13 bases lay in between. This CDR3 is 14 amino acids long. The CDR3 sequence: CASSPGQGGDEQYF. The DNA for the CDR3 is TGTGCCAGCTCACCAGGGCAGGGGGGAGACGAGCAGTACTTC. Based on the CDR3 plus reference TRBV18 and TRBJ2-7, the full variable domain is NAGVMQNPRHLVRRRGQEARLRCSPMKGHSHVYWYRQLPEEGLKFMVYLQKENIIDESGMPKERFSAEFPKEGPSILRIQQVVRGDSAAYFCASSPGQGGDEQYFGPGTRLTVT.

The V and J genes are TRBV10-3 and TRBJ1-4; TRBD1 agrees at 11 bases. This CDR3 region has 15 residues. The junction had 7 bases not matched to a gene; V was cut back by 6 bases and J by 7 bases. Per germline, CDR1 ENHRY and CDR2 SYGVKD. CDR3 sequence (DNA): TGTGCCATCAGCGGGGCAGGACAGGGGGCTGAAAAACTGTTTTTT. Protein sequence: CAISGAGQGAEKLFF.

This chain connects TRBV5-1 to TRBJ1-3; D is perhaps TRBD1 (6 bases). V lost 1 base and J lost 4, with 9 bases in between. CDR3 length equals 14 residues. Germline assignment: CDR1 SGHRS and CDR2 YFSETQ. The CDR3 nucleotides are TGCGCCAGCAGCTTGACAGGGCCCGGAAACACCATATATTTT. Its translation: CASSLTGPGNTIYF. Based on the CDR3 plus reference TRBV5-1 and TRBJ1-3, the full variable domain is KAGVTQTPRYLIKTRGQQVTLSCSPISGHRSVSWYQQTPGQGLQFLFEYFSETQRNKGNFPGRFSGRQFSNSRSEMNVSTLELGDSALYLCASSLTGPGNTIYFGEGSWLTVV.

The V call is TRBV5-4, the J call TRBJ1-1; the D gene is possibly TRBD1 (5 bases). Germline CDR1 is SGHNT and CDR2 is YYREEE (reference sequence). There are 14 residues in the CDR3. With 0 bases removed from V and 9 bases from J, the gap between germline ends came to 15 bases. The CDR3 loop reads CASSLERGELKAFF. The CDR3 bases are TGTGCCAGCAGCTTGGAACGGGGGGAGCTTAAAGCTTTCTTT.

The gene calls are TRBV2 and TRBJ1-2; 11 bases align to TRBD1. CDR3 length: 15 residues. Germline V gene sequence: CDR1 SNHLY, CDR2 FYNNEI. V trimming: 7 bases; J trimming: 4 bases; junction bases outside the gene matches: 8. This chain's CDR3 is CASTEDRGQGYGYTF. The DNA of the CDR3 is TGTGCCAGCACTGAGGACAGGGGGCAGGGCTATGGCTACACCTTC. The entire variable domain, with the rest obtained from reference TRBV2 and TRBJ1-2, is as follows: EPEVTQTPSHQVTQMGQEVILRCVPISNHLYFYWYRQILGQKVEFLVSFYNNEISEKSEIFDDQFSVERPDGSNFTLKIRSTKLEDSAMYFCASTEDRGQGYGYTFGSGTRLTVV.

The chain is built from TRBV27 and TRBJ1-6; no firm D call. The CDR3 has 15 residues. Germline CDR1 is MNHEY and CDR2 is SMNVEV (reference sequence). V was clipped by 8 bases and J by 0 bases, with 11 bases between them. The CDR3 bases are TGTGCCAGCGCGGACGGGAGCTCCTATAATTCACCCCTCCACTTT. It translates to CASADGSSYNSPLHF.

This clone was observed once. The CDR3 reads CAITRTSSLTDTQYF. In nucleotides, the CDR3 is TGTGCCATCACCCGGACTTCCTCCCTGACAGATACGCAGTATTTT. The chain uses TRBV10-3 and TRBJ2-3; D is perhaps TRBD2 (5 bases). This CDR3 is built from 15 residues. Germline loops: CDR1 ENHRY, CDR2 SYGVKD. The V and J ends lost 7 bases and 3 bases respectively, with 17 bases between them.

CDR3 region: CAISEAGSNEAFF. CDR3 coding DNA: TGTGCCATCAGTGAAGCGGGTAGTAATGAAGCTTTCTTT. The V gene is TRBV10-3, the J gene TRBJ1-1; D ambiguous. From germline, CDR1 is ENHRY and CDR2 SYGVKD. V was trimmed by 3 bases and J by 7 bases, leaving 12 bases between them. The CDR3 totals 13 residues.

The chain carries TRBV12-3 or TRBV12-4 and TRBJ1-2; D unclear. The germline V and J ends were trimmed by 4 bases and 8 bases, with 14 bases remaining between them. The CDR3 extends over 13 amino acids. For the CDR3, the DNA is TGTGCCAGCAGTTCCCATACAAAGGAGGGCTACACCTTC. Amino acid sequence: CASSSHTKEGYTF.

This chain uses TRBV5-1 with TRBJ1-6; D is possibly TRBD1 (6 bases). Germline loops: CDR1 SGHRS, CDR2 YFSETQ. The CDR3 loop spans 16 amino acids. Trimming stripped 4 bases from V and 8 bases from J, with 19 bases between. The chain's CDR3 is CASSLGQLVGDSPLHF. The CDR3 region has the DNA TGCGCCAGCAGCCTAGGACAGTTAGTAGGGGATTCACCCCTCCACTTT.

The chain recombines TRBV7-2 with TRBJ2-1, with 10 positions matching TRBD2. V shed 6 bases, J shed 9 bases, and the junction held 8 bases outside the gene matches. The CDR3 has 14 amino acids. Germline V lookup: CDR1 SGHTA, CDR2 FQGNSA. CDR3 amino acids: CASRHSGGAGEQFF. The DNA for the CDR3 is TGTGCCAGCAGGCACAGCGGGGGGGCCGGTGAGCAGTTCTTC. Together with reference TRBV7-2 and TRBJ2-1, the CDR3 gives the full variable domain: GAGVSQSPSNKVTEKGKDVELRCDPISGHTALYWYRQSLGQGLEFLIYFQGNSAPDKSGLPSDRFSAERTGGSVSTLTIQRTQQEDSAVYLCASRHSGGAGEQFFGPGTRLTVL.

V and J are TRBV2 and TRBJ1-4, with a possible D match to TRBD1 (6 bases). CDR1 and CDR2 from the germline V gene are SNHLY and FYNNEI. The CDR3 totals 13 residues. Trimming took 9 bases from V and 2 from J, leaving 10 bases between them. CDR3 loop: CASNRATNEKLFF. The CDR3 nucleotides read TGTGCCAGTAACAGGGCTACTAATGAAAAACTGTTTTTT.

The chain has TRBV2 and TRBJ1-1, with 7 bases fitting TRBD1. J was trimmed by 4 bases and V by 7 bases; bases with no gene match: 15. CDR3 length equals 16 residues. Germline loops: CDR1 SNHLY, CDR2 FYNNEI. CDR3 bases: TGTGCCAGCAACCCTTTGACAGGGCTCTCGAGCACTGAAGCTTTCTTT. Encoded protein: CASNPLTGLSSTEAFF. The full variable domain, in which reference TRBV2 and TRBJ1-1 provide the parts outside the CDR3, is EPEVTQTPSHQVTQMGQEVILRCVPISNHLYFYWYRQILGQKVEFLVSFYNNEISEKSEIFDDQFSVERPDGSNFTLKIRSTKLEDSAMYFCASNPLTGLSSTEAFFGQGTRLTVV.

This chain uses TRBV5-1 with TRBJ2-1; 9 bases agree with TRBD2. CDR3 length: 16 residues. V was pared by 4 bases and J by 5 bases, with 10 bases of the junction left unmatched. The germline V gene encodes CDR1 SGHRS and CDR2 YFSETQ. The DNA of the CDR3 is TGCGCCAGCAGCCCACGCGGGGGGGCCGGGGACAATGAGCAGTTCTTC. Translated: CASSPRGGAGDNEQFF.

The genes are TRBV7-9 and TRBJ1-1; 7 bases map to TRBD1. The V and J ends lost 5 bases and 0 bases, in that order; junction bases with no gene match: 12. Per germline, CDR1 SEHNR and CDR2 FQNEAQ (reference sequence). The CDR3 runs to 17 residues. The DNA for the CDR3 is TGTGCCAGCAGCCCGCGGCTAGGACAGGCGCTGAACACTGAAGCTTTCTTT. As protein: CASSPRLGQALNTEAFF. Variable domain in full (rest from reference TRBV7-9 and TRBJ1-1): DTGVSQNPRHKITKRGQNVTFRCDPISEHNRLYWYRQTLGQGPEFLTYFQNEAQLEKSRLLSDRFSAERPKGSFSTLEIQRTEQGDSAMYLCASSPRLGQALNTEAFFGQGTRLTVV.

The V gene is TRBV5-1, the J gene TRBJ2-1, with 8 bases matching TRBD2. Germline CDR1 and CDR2: SGHRS and YFSETQ. The CDR3 totals 15 residues. The ends lost 1 base at V and 4 bases at J; junction bases unmatched: 4. The CDR3 loop is CASSLLPSGYNEQFF. The CDR3 region has the DNA TGCGCCAGCAGCTTGCTGCCTAGCGGGTACAATGAGCAGTTCTTC.

This clone occurred a few times. The CDR3 bases are TGTGCCAGCAGCTATATAGGGGGCACTGAAGCTTTCTTT. Its translation: CASSYIGGTEAFF. This sequence joins TRBV9 and TRBJ1-1; tentatively, D is TRBD1 (6 bases). In germline, CDR1 is SGDLS, CDR2 YYNGEE. V was pared by 4 bases and J by 4 bases, with 11 bases between. This CDR3 contains 13 residues.

This chain uses TRBV11-2 with TRBJ2-6; D is possibly TRBD2 (5 bases). V lost 4 bases and J lost 0, with 10 bases in between. The CDR3 spans 16 residues. CDR1 and CDR2 (germline): SGHAT, FQNNGV. Written as DNA, the CDR3 is TGTGCCAGCAGCTCGACTATTAGCTCTGGGGCCAACGTCCTGACTTTC. The encoded protein is CASSSTISSGANVLTF.

The chain couples TRBV10-3 to TRBJ2-7, with D tentatively TRBD1 (6 bases). Germline assignment: CDR1 ENHRY and CDR2 SYGVKD. CDR3 length: 14 residues. V lost 6 bases and J 2 bases, leaving 14 bases between the germline ends. The CDR3 region is CAIRDRGTPYEQYF. The DNA for the CDR3 is TGTGCCATCAGGGACAGAGGAACCCCCTACGAGCAGTACTTC.

V and J are TRBV5-1 and TRBJ1-5, with TRBD1 identical over 9 bases. CDR1 is SGHRS and CDR2 is YFSETQ in the germline V gene. Losses at the gene ends were 5 bases for V and 3 bases for J; bases not matched to a gene: 6. The CDR3 consists of 15 residues. The CDR3 DNA reads TGCGCCAGCAGGGAGGGGACAGGGAACAATCAGCCCCAGCATTTT. This encodes CASREGTGNNQPQHF.

The J gene is TRBJ1-6, the V gene TRBV25-1; weak D call: TRBD1 (5 bases). Germline values: CDR1 MGHDK, CDR2 SYGVNS. The V gene lost 0 bases and the J gene lost 13 bases, with 10 bases spanning the gap. This CDR3 contains 13 residues. CDR3 in amino acids: CASSEYGGVPLHF. The CDR3 nucleotides read TGTGCCAGCAGTGAATATGGGGGGGTCCCCCTCCACTTT.

This sequence joins TRBV2 and TRBJ1-6; weak D call: TRBD1 (6 bases). The length of the CDR3 is 16 residues. Trimming pared 11 bases from V and 13 bases from J, leaving 30 bases between. Germline values: CDR1 SNHLY, CDR2 FYNNEI. The CDR3 coding sequence is TGTGCCGGGATCCGAGACAGGAACCTTTTTGGCTCCCCCCTCCACTTT. Translating it yields CAGIRDRNLFGSPLHF.

V gene TRBV5-4 combines with J gene TRBJ2-1; 11 positions match TRBD1. Germline CDR1 and CDR2: SGHNT and YYREEE (reference sequence). The ends lost 4 bases at V and 6 bases at J; junction bases unmatched: 9. The CDR3 covers 16 residues. The CDR3 sequence: CASSREPGTGGNEQFF. As DNA, the CDR3 is TGTGCCAGCAGCCGCGAACCCGGGACAGGGGGCAATGAGCAGTTCTTC.

The chain recombines TRBV7-8 with TRBJ2-2; possibly TRBD1 for D (5 bases). The CDR3 consists of 13 residues. Germline V gives CDR1 SGHVS, CDR2 FQNEAQ. V shed 5 bases and J shed 5 bases, with 9 bases lying between them. CDR3: CASSPAGTGELFF. The CDR3 bases are TGTGCCAGCAGCCCTGCAGGGACCGGGGAGCTGTTTTTT.

The rearrangement links TRBV5-4 to TRBJ1-1; the match to TRBD1 covers 8 bases. J was trimmed by 0 bases and V by 4 bases; bases with no gene match: 5. The CDR3 extends over 15 amino acids. CDR1 is SGHNT, CDR2 YYREEE, per germline (reference sequence). CDR3 residues: CASSIGQGLNTEAFF. The CDR3 DNA reads TGTGCCAGCAGCATCGGACAGGGCTTGAACACTGAAGCTTTCTTT.

The J gene is TRBJ1-6, the V gene TRBV6-5; 8 nucleotides agree with TRBD1. CDR3 size: 16 residues. V trimming: 2 bases; J trimming: 10 bases; junction bases outside the gene matches: 10. CDR1 MNHEY and CDR2 SVGAGI come from the germline V gene. CDR3 nucleotides: TGTGCCAGCAGTTACCCGGACGGGACAGGCCGATCACCCCTCCACTTT. Translation gives CASSYPDGTGRSPLHF.